In its sample, the clone carrying this T cell receptor (beta chain) was seen a few times. Its target is unknown. CDR1 and CDR2 from the germline V gene are MNHNS and SASEGT. This CDR3 contains 14 residues. V was trimmed by 4 bases and J by 4 bases, leaving 13 bases between them. The data are from a study of cytomegalovirus exposure and HLA in healthy donors. A multiplex PCR was run with 60 Vbeta primers and 13 Jbeta primers. This table comes from immunoSEQ multiplex PCR, and its TCRdb copy is limited to in-frame clones, with some not included. The data show about 200,000 clones, 65% to 85% seen once. Whole-study findings and limits: There were approximately 150 TCR beta chains listed as cytomegalovirus-associated. With later analysis, a missense DCLRE1C variant became linked to TCR beta V- and J-gene trimming.

Sample: PBMCs. The chain recombines TRBV6-1 with TRBJ1-1; D might be TRBD1 (6 bases). The TCR sequence derives from a man younger than 40 in good health and CMV-seronegative. The CDR3 nucleotides are TGTGCCAGCAGTGTACAACAGGGTGGCACTGAAGCTTTCTTT. Translation: CASSVQQGGTEAFF.